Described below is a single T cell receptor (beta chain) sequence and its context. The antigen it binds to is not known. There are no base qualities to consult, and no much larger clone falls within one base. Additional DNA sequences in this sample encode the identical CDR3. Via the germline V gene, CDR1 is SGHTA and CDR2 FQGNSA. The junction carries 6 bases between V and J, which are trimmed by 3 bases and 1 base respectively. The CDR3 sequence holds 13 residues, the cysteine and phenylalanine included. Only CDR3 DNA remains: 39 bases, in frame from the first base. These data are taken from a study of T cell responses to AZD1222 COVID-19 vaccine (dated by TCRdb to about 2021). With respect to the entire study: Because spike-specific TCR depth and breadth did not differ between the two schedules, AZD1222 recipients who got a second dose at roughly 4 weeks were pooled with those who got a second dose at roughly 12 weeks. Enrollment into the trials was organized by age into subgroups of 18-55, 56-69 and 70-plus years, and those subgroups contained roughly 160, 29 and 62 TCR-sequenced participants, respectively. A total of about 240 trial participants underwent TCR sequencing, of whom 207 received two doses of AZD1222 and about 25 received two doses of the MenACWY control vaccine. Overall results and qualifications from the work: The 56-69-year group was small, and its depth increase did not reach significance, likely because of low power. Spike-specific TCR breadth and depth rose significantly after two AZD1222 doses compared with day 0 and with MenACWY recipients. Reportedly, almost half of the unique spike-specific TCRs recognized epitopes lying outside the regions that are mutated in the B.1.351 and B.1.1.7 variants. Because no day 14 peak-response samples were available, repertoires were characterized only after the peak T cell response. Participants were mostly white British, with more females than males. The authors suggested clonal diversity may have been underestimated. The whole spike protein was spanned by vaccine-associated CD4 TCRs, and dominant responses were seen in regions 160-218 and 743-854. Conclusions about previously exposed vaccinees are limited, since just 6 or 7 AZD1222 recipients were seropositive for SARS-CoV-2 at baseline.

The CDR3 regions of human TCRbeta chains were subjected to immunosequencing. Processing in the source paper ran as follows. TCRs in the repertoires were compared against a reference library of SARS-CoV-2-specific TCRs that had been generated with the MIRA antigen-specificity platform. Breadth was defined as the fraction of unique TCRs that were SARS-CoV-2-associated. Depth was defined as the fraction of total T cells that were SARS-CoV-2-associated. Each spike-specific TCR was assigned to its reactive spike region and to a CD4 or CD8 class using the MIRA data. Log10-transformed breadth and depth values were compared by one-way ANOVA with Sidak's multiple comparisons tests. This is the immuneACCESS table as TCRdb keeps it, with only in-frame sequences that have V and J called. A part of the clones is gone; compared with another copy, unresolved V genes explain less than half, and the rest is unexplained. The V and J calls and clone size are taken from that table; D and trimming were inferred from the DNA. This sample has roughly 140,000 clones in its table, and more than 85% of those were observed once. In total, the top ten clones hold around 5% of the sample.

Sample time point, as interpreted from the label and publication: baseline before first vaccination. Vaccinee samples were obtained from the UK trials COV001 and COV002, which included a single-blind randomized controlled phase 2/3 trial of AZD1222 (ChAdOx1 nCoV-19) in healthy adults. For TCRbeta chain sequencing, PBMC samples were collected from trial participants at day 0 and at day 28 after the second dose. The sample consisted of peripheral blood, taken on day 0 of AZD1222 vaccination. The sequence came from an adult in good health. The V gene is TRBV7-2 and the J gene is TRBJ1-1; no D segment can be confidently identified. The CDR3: CASSFGGNTEAFF. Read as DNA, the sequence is TGTGCCAGCAGCTTCGGCGGGAACACTGAAGCTTTCTTT.